Following are 3 T cell receptor beta chains from one sample sequenced in a study of human T cells and chemical hapten exposure. Documented time point: patch test 3, about 24 weeks after DPC sensitization. The treatment: therapeutic diphenylcyclopropenone sensitization with weekly scalp DPC. TCRdb ran MiXCR on the RACE reads and lists one entry per CDR3 protein. The sample has more than 95,000 distinct CDR3 sequences, less than 40% seen once. Sequencing used whole blood, obtained in connection with sensitization to the hapten diphenylcyclopropenone (DPC). These receptor sequences come from a man aged 40-49 years with alopecia areata. Some clones in this sample may be carry-over from other donors' samples.

This clonotype is labeled medium-sized. This chain joins TRBV7-2 and TRBJ1-5, with D maybe TRBD1 (5 bases). This CDR3 is 16 amino acids long. Trimming removed 5 bases from V and 0 bases from J, with 14 bases in between. Germline assignment: CDR1 SGHTA and CDR2 FQGNSA. The CDR3 sequence: CASSRGRGYSNQPQHF. CDR3 in DNA: TGTGCCAGCAGCCGCGGGAGGGGATATAGCAATCAGCCCCAGCATTTT.

V and J are TRBV7-6 and TRBJ1-2; no clear D gene. V dropped 4 bases and J dropped 3 bases, with 18 bases sitting between them. The CDR3 consists of 16 residues. Germline V CDR1 and CDR2: SGHVS, FNYEAQ. CDR3 sequence reads: CASSWGGNKGDYGYTF. The CDR3 DNA reads as TGTGCCAGCAGCTGGGGAGGGAATAAGGGTGACTATGGCTACACCTTC.

This clonotype appeared a few times. The rearrangement uses TRBV28 and TRBJ2-7; 7 nucleotides align to TRBD2. Germline lookup yields CDR1 MDHEN and CDR2 SYDVKM. This CDR3 is 15 amino acids long. V trimming: 6 bases; J trimming: 1 base; junction bases outside the gene matches: 9. The CDR3: CASSPTAGRSYEQYF. DNA for the CDR3: TGTGCCAGCAGCCCTACAGCGGGACGGTCCTACGAGCAGTACTTC. Drawing the rest from reference TRBV28 and TRBJ2-7, the complete variable domain is DVKVTQSSRYLVKRTGEKVFLECVQDMDHENMFWYRQDPGLGLRLIYFSYDVKMKEKGDIPEGYSVSREKKERFSLILESASTNQTSMYLCASSPTAGRSYEQYFGPGTRLTVT.